A single TCR beta chain is shown here with its context. Its antigen is still unknown. Clones were read by immunoSEQ multiplex PCR, and TCRdb kept only the in-frame ones, dropping some. The table has about 450,000 clones, roughly 87% seen once; the top ten hold over 2%. The sample originates from a study of Ad26.COV2.S vaccination and SARS-CoV-2 variants. Study details: Intramuscularly, Ad26.COV2.S was given either once or twice, 56 days apart.

Germline lookup yields CDR1 GTSNPN and CDR2 SVGIG (reference sequence). V lost 8 bases and J 2 bases, leaving 7 bases between the germline ends. The length of the CDR3 is 11 residues. Treatment defined: some 19 received Ad26.COV2.S at low or high dose, single or two shots; about five received placebo; per-sample allocation not given. Sample collection was performed on day 63 after the first vaccine or placebo injection. Study-wide findings and caveats: Participants given vaccine showed non-spike TCR breadth similar to that of placebo recipients.

The clonotype comes from a person between 18 and 59 years old who received the Ad26.COV2.S COVID-19 vaccine or a placebo. The J gene is TRBJ2-1, the V gene TRBV30, with a tentative D call TRBD1 (5 bases). Source: peripheral blood, taken in a trial of Ad26.COV2.S vaccine versus placebo. The CDR3 nucleotides read TGTGCCACAGGTGCCTACAATGAGCAGTTCTTC. Amino acid sequence: CATGAYNEQFF.